This T cell receptor beta chain was captured by sequencing in a study of vaccination and CD4 T cells after COVID-19. Whole-study context: Convalescent donors were composed of six males and four females, of whom two were Hispanic.

As for this clonotype: Its antigen remains unknown.

The treatment here: approximately 11-day PBMC culture with coronavirus spike peptide pools or control peptides (ViraFEST assay). All positive PCR tests were dated between March and December 2020, predating US Alpha, Beta and Delta variants. The Oncomine TCR Beta short-read assay was applied to DNA of cultured CD4+ T cells. TCRdb reprocessed the PCR reads via MiXCR and lists one record per CDR3 protein. Of some 18,000 distinct CDR3 sequences detected, more than 50% appear once; the ten largest clones hold about 7.4%. CDR3 size: 15 residues. CDR1 and CDR2 from the germline V gene are SGHTA and FQGNSA. Trimming took off 3 bases at V and 5 bases at J, with 13 bases between the two ends.

Sequencing was performed on CD4+ T cells from blood, cultured in vitro. This sequence was found in a human donor who had recovered from COVID-19. J is TRBJ2-2 and V is TRBV7-2, with D perhaps TRBD2 (7 bases). CDR3 DNA: TGTGCCAGCAGCTTCACACAGGGAGGGACCGGGGAGCTGTTTTTT. It is translated as CASSFTQGGTGELFF.